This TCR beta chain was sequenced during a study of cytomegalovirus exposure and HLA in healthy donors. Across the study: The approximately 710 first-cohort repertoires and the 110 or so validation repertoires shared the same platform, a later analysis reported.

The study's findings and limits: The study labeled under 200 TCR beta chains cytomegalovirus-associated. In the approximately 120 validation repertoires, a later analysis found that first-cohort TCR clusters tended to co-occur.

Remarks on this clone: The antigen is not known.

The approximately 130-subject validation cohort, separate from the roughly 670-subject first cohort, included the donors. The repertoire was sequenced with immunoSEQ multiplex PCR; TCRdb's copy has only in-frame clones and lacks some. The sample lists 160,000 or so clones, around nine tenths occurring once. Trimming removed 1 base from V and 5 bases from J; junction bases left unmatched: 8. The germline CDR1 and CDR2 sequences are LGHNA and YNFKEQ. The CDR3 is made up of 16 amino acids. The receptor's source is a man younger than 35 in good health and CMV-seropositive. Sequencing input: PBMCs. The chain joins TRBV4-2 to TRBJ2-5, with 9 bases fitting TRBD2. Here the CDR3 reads CASSQGHRREGETQYF. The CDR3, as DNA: TGTGCCAGCAGCCAAGGCCATAGGCGGGAGGGGGAGACCCAGTACTTC.